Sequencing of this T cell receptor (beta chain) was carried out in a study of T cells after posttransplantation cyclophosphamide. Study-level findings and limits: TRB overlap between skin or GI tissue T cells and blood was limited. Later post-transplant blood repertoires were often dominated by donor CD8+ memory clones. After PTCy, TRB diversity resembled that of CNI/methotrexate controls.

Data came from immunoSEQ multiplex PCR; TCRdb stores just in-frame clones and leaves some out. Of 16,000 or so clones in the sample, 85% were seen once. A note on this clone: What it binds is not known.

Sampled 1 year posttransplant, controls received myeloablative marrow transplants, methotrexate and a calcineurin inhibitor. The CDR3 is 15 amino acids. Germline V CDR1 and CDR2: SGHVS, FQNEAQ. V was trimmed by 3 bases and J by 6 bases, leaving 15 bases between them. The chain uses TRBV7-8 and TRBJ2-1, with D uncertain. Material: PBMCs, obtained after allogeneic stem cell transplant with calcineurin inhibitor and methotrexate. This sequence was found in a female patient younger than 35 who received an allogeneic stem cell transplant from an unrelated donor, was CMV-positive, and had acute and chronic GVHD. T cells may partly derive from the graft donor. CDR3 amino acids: CASSFAGPSGNEQFF. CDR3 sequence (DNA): TGTGCCAGCAGCTTCGCCGGCCCGTCAGGCAATGAGCAGTTCTTC.